The 10 T cell receptor beta chains below all came from one sample that was sequenced in a study of CD8 T cells in Susac syndrome. cDNA came from 0.5 to 1 ug RNA primed by random hexamers. TCRdb processed the immunoSEQ multiplex PCR reads anew with MiXCR; each CDR3 protein has one entry. The table records around 50,000 distinct CDR3 sequences, 80% to 95% of them present only once. Sequences were obtained from CD8+ T cells from PBMCs. The receptor set was obtained from a human donor in good health.

J is TRBJ2-3 and V is TRBV10-2; D gene unclear. CDR3 length equals 15 residues. V gave up 2 bases and J gave up 0 bases, with 9 bases separating them. Germline V gene data show CDR1 as WSHSY and CDR2 as SAAADI. The CDR3: CASSEVAESTDTQYF. DNA for the CDR3: TGCGCCAGCAGTGAGGTGGCAGAGAGCACAGATACGCAGTATTTT.

The V and J genes are TRBV12-3 or TRBV12-4 and TRBJ2-7; 9 bases match TRBD1. The CDR3 contains 13 residues. The trim removed 6 bases at V and 10 bases at J, leaving 10 bases unmatched. CDR3 in DNA: TGTGCCAGCAGCCTCGGGACAGGGTTTGAACAGTACTTC. Translated: CASSLGTGFEQYF.

The gene calls are TRBV4-1 and TRBJ2-7, with D maybe TRBD2 (5 bases). Trimming pared 4 bases from V and 3 bases from J, leaving 10 bases between. The germline V gene has CDR1 MGHRA and CDR2 YSYEKL. This CDR3 comprises 13 residues. For the CDR3, the DNA is TGCGCCAGCAGCCCTAGCTATCACTACGAGCAGTACTTC. Translated, it gives CASSPSYHYEQYF.

This clonotype was observed a handful of times. The chain links TRBV5-1 to TRBJ1-6; D is undetermined. The germline CDR1 and CDR2 sequences are SGHRS and YFSETQ. V was cut by 0 bases and J by 8 bases, with 12 bases left in between. This CDR3 comprises 15 residues. The CDR3 loop reads CASSLEPGKDSPLHF. CDR3 sequence (DNA): TGCGCCAGCAGCTTGGAGCCCGGCAAGGATTCACCCCTCCACTTT.

The count of this clonotype is one. The CDR3 DNA follows: TGTGCCAGCAGCCCAAAGACAAGCAATGAGCAGTTCTTC. Translated: CASSPKTSNEQFF. This rearrangement joins TRBV7-2 to TRBJ2-1; D gene ambiguous. Trimming removed 5 bases at V and 6 bases at J, with 11 bases between. The CDR3 has 13 amino acids. CDR1 is SGHTA, CDR2 FQGNSA, per germline.

The V gene is TRBV7-6, the J gene TRBJ2-3; 13 bases map to TRBD2. J lost 3 bases, V lost 5 bases, and 5 bases had no gene match. There are 16 residues in the CDR3. CDR1 is SGHVS, CDR2 FNYEAQ, per germline. The CDR3 protein is CASSPGLAGVTDTQYF. The CDR3 DNA reads TGTGCCAGCAGCCCCGGACTAGCGGGAGTAACAGATACGCAGTATTTT.

The rearrangement joins TRBV29-1 to TRBJ2-5; no clear D. The germline V gene has CDR1 SQVTM and CDR2 ANQGSEA. The CDR3 extends over 16 amino acids. V lost 0 bases, J lost 1 base, and 15 bases lay in between. CDR3 coding DNA: TGCAGCGTTGAAGATCAAGCCCTCGGGCCCCAAGAGACCCAGTACTTC. Its protein is CSVEDQALGPQETQYF. Supplemented by reference TRBV29-1 and TRBJ2-5, the full variable domain reads SAVISQKPSRDICQRGTSLTIQCQVDSQVTMMFWYRQQPGQSLTLIATANQGSEATYESGFVIDKFPISRPNLTFSTLTVSNMSPEDSSIYLCSVEDQALGPQETQYFGPGTRLLVL.

This chain uses TRBV29-1 with TRBJ1-2, with TRBD1 matching over 9 bases. The CDR3 totals 14 residues. V lost 4 bases to trimming and J lost 1 base; unmatched junction nucleotides: 4. Germline V CDR1 and CDR2: SQVTM, ANQGSEA. CDR3 loop: CSVVMTGGNYGYTF. CDR3 coding DNA: TGCAGCGTTGTCATGACAGGGGGTAACTATGGCTACACCTTC. The full variable domain, completed using reference TRBV29-1 and TRBJ1-2, is SAVISQKPSRDICQRGTSLTIQCQVDSQVTMMFWYRQQPGQSLTLIATANQGSEATYESGFVIDKFPISRPNLTFSTLTVSNMSPEDSSIYLCSVVMTGGNYGYTFGSGTRLTVV.

The J gene is TRBJ2-3, the V gene TRBV7-9; perhaps TRBD1 as D (6 bases). Germline V gene sequence: CDR1 SEHNR, CDR2 FQNEAQ (reference sequence). V shed 5 bases and J shed 1 base, with 16 bases lying between them. The CDR3 consists of 16 residues. Here the CDR3 reads CASSRFRGRRTDTQYF. CDR3 in DNA: TGTGCCAGCAGCCGTTTCAGGGGACGGCGCACAGATACGCAGTATTTT.

V gene TRBV14 combines with J gene TRBJ2-7; no clear D. The V gene's germline CDR1 is SGHDN and CDR2 FVKESK. The CDR3 is made up of 13 amino acids. The V and J ends lost 4 bases and 5 bases respectively, with 12 bases between them. CDR3 amino acids: CASSREVWDEQYF. Written as DNA, the CDR3 is TGTGCCAGCAGCCGAGAGGTTTGGGACGAGCAGTACTTC.